This TCR beta chain appears in the sequencing data of a study of blood T cells in healthy people across ages. Each donor was a healthy Caucasian individual from Russia, aged roughly 6 to 95. Per the germline V gene, CDR1 is LGHDT and CDR2 is YNNKEL (reference sequence). The CDR3 has 14 residues. Sample-barcoded 5' priming and a J-beta primer mix drove a second PCR of about 6 to 12 cycles. Each single sample gave us at least 2.5 million CDR3-containing paired-end reads. TCRdb fed the 5' RACE reads into MiXCR, producing one record per CDR3 protein. The data show some 550,000 distinct CDR3 sequences, around half seen once.

The source of this sequence is a man at least 80 years old in good health. The sequenced sample was blood. The chain carries TRBV3-1 and TRBJ2-4; D not resolved. The last part of the DNA fits TRBJ2-5 better; the J call may be wrong. The CDR3 reads CASSPGSRPETQYF. DNA of the CDR3: TGTGCCAGCAGCCCTGGTAGTCGACCGGAGACCCAGTACTTC.